The T cell receptor (beta chain) described here comes from a study of T cells expressing NK-cell markers. The authors generated TCR beta cDNA through 5'RACE template switching with UMIs. TCRdb reworked the 5' RACE reads into one entry per CDR3 protein, no DNA. Its clone listing holds about 380,000 distinct CDR3 sequences. The CDR3 contains 17 residues. V gene TRBV1 combines with J gene TRBJ2-1; as DNA is missing, the TRBD2 call by TCRdb cannot be tested. TRBV1 is assigned pseudogene status. The sequence was collected from a man aged 18 to 69 in good health. Sequencing was performed on blood T cells: a sorted CD56 or NKG2C T cell subset, CD4+ or CD8+ T cells, or bulk PBMC T cells (not recorded which). The chain's CDR3 is CTSRQGPSGGRYNEQFF.